Each of the 30 T cell receptor beta chains below was sequenced from the same sample in a study of blood T cells in healthy people across ages. Next came a second PCR, run for about 6 to 12 cycles, which used a sample-barcoded 5' primer along with a J-beta primer mix. TCRdb called the 5' RACE reads again in MiXCR, with one record for every CDR3 protein. The repertoire consists of 1.5 million to 2 million distinct CDR3 sequences, with 49% occurring once and the leading ten covering 2.1%. Sequencing was done on a sample of blood. These receptor sequences come from a woman between 40 and 55 years old in good health.

For this clonotype: The junction shows a germline mismatch at one end, possibly a read error. This sequence joins TRBV28 and TRBJ2-7; maybe TRBD1 (6 bases). Germline V gene lookup returns CDR1 MDHEN and CDR2 SYDVKM. CDR3 length equals 13 residues. CDR3 nucleotide sequence: TGTGCCAACAGTGGAGGACAGTCCTACGAGCAGTACTTC. Amino acid sequence: CANSGGQSYEQYF.

This clonotype has just a few counts. This rearrangement joins TRBV7-9 to TRBJ1-6; D ambiguous. The CDR3 extends over 13 amino acids. Germline CDR1 and CDR2: SEHNR and FQNEAQ (reference sequence). Trimming stripped 3 bases from V and 10 bases from J, with 10 bases between. Here the CDR3 DNA reads TGTGCCAGCAGCTTGGCGGACGTCTCACCCCTCCACTTT. This encodes CASSLADVSPLHF.

A few counts support this clonotype. The chain joins TRBV29-1 to TRBJ2-5; 11 nucleotides line up with TRBD2. Germline-derived CDR1 and CDR2 are SQVTM and ANQGSEA. J gave up 5 bases and V 4 bases, and 12 bases lay outside the gene matches. CDR3 length: 16 amino acids. The CDR3 DNA is TGCAGCGTTGTTGGTCTAGCGGGGGGCGGGTTTGAGACCCAGTACTTC. This codes for CSVVGLAGGGFETQYF.

V and J are TRBV5-1 and TRBJ2-5, with 11 bases matching TRBD2. The germline V gene encodes CDR1 SGHRS and CDR2 YFSETQ. The CDR3 consists of 17 residues. J gave up 2 bases and V 0 bases, and 6 bases lay outside the gene matches. The CDR3 DNA reads TGCGCCAGCAGCTTGGGATCGACTAGCGGGGAGCAAGAGACCCAGTACTTC. Translation gives CASSLGSTSGEQETQYF.

The rearrangement uses TRBV7-9 and TRBJ2-4, with TRBD1 matching 7 bases. CDR1 is SEHNR, CDR2 FQNEAQ, per germline (reference sequence). The CDR3 totals 12 residues. V trimming: 2 bases; J trimming: 13 bases; junction bases outside the gene matches: 5. The CDR3: CASSLSDRRQYF. The CDR3 DNA is TGTGCCAGCAGCTTATCGGACAGGAGGCAGTACTTC.

The rearrangement uses TRBV27 and TRBJ1-2, with D tentatively TRBD1 (6 bases). The CDR3 sequence is 15 residues long. The V end lost 5 bases, the J end lost 2 bases, and 15 bases lay between the germline ends. CDR1 is MNHEY and CDR2 is SMNVEV in the germline V gene (reference sequence). The DNA for the CDR3 is TGTGCCAGCAGTCCCGATTGGGGGCGGAACTATGGCTACACCTTC. This translates into CASSPDWGRNYGYTF.

The chain uses TRBV29-1 and TRBJ2-4; D may be TRBD1 (6 bases). The DNA end is more similar to TRBJ2-7, so the J call may be wrong. Germline V gene lookup returns CDR1 SQVTM and CDR2 ANQGSEA. The CDR3 loop spans 13 amino acids. CDR3 residues: CSVERDTGLEQYF. CDR3 DNA: TGCAGCGTCGAAAGGGACACAGGCCTCGAGCAGTACTTC.

The V gene is TRBV6-1, the J gene TRBJ1-2; D ambiguous. The CDR3 is made up of 13 amino acids. Trimming left V 1 base short and J 8 bases short, with 11 bases between. Germline V CDR1 and CDR2: MNHNS, SASEGT. In DNA form, the CDR3 reads TGTGCCAGCAGTGAAGGCCCCAGCCGCGGCTACACCTTC. Its protein product is CASSEGPSRGYTF.

This chain uses TRBV20-1 with TRBJ2-3; 7 nucleotides match TRBD2. The CDR3 has 15 residues. The V gene end was trimmed by 2 bases and the J gene end by 7 bases; junction bases not matched to a gene: 12. CDR1 is DFQATT and CDR2 is SNEGSKA in the germline V gene (reference sequence). The CDR3 protein is CSARPPGLSSNTQYF. The CDR3 nucleotides read TGCAGTGCTAGACCCCCGGGACTAAGTTCGAATACGCAGTATTTT.

This chain joins TRBV24-1 and TRBJ2-3, with D perhaps TRBD2 (5 bases). The V gene lost 6 bases and the J gene lost 0 bases, with 12 bases spanning the gap. The CDR3 runs 15 residues. Germline V gives CDR1 KGHDR, CDR2 SFDVKD. CDR3 sequence reads: CATSLRVGSTDTQYF. The CDR3 DNA reads as TGTGCCACCAGTTTGAGGGTGGGTAGCACAGATACGCAGTATTTT.

This clonotype was seen more than once but under ten times. The rearrangement joins TRBV4-2 to TRBJ2-5; possibly TRBD2 for D (6 bases). Per the germline V gene, CDR1 is LGHNA and CDR2 is YNFKEQ. The CDR3 has 14 residues. The V end was cut by 4 bases, the J end by 4 bases, with 13 bases between. The CDR3 DNA follows: TGTGCCAGCAGCCTCCCGGGACTTACAGAGACCCAGTACTTC. Its protein product is CASSLPGLTETQYF.

V usage is TRBV4-3 and J usage is TRBJ2-5; D not certain. V gave up 0 bases and J gave up 5 bases, with 10 bases separating them. Germline CDR1 is LGHNA and CDR2 is YSLEER. The CDR3 is 14 amino acids. The CDR3 loop is CASSQERWVETQYF. CDR3 DNA sequence: TGCGCCAGCAGCCAAGAGAGGTGGGTGGAGACCCAGTACTTC.

This clonotype was recorded a few times. The chain links TRBV5-5 to TRBJ2-1; D ambiguous. The ends were cut back, 0 bases at V and 10 bases at J, with 8 bases in the middle. The germline CDR1 and CDR2 sequences are SGHKS and YYEKEE (reference sequence). The CDR3 totals 12 residues. The CDR3 DNA reads as TGTGCCAGCAGCTTGGCGATTGTAGAGCAGTTCTTC. Translation gives CASSLAIVEQFF.

This chain joins TRBV20-1 and TRBJ2-7; D may match TRBD1 or TRBD2 (5 bases each). Germline V lookup: CDR1 DFQATT, CDR2 SNEGSKA (reference sequence). The germline V and J ends were trimmed by 5 bases and 1 base, with 15 bases remaining between them. This CDR3 is 14 amino acids long. The CDR3 spells CSAAGTASSYEQYF. In nucleotides, the CDR3 is TGCAGTGCTGCAGGGACCGCATCTTCCTACGAGCAGTACTTC.

V usage is TRBV27 and J usage is TRBJ2-5; 9 bases agree with TRBD1. Germline lookup yields CDR1 MNHEY and CDR2 SMNVEV (reference sequence). The CDR3 contains 15 residues. Trimming removed 5 bases from V and 5 bases from J; junction bases left unmatched: 9. CDR3 protein: CASSRRDRARETQYF. The CDR3 nucleotides are TGTGCCAGCAGTCGCCGGGACAGGGCACGGGAGACCCAGTACTTC.

This clonotype was seen a few times. This CDR3 reads CASSELQNPTHEQYF. Written as DNA, the CDR3 is TGTGCCAGCAGTGAGTTGCAGAATCCCACCCACGAGCAGTACTTC. The gene calls are TRBV2 and TRBJ2-5; D not resolved. The DNA matches TRBJ2-7 better at its end, which makes the J call doubtful. The CDR3 runs to 15 residues. Germline values: CDR1 SNHLY, CDR2 FYNNEI.

This clonotype occurred a few times. V is TRBV20-1 and J is TRBJ2-1; D uncertain. This CDR3 contains 10 residues. Germline assignment: CDR1 DFQATT and CDR2 SNEGSKA (reference sequence). CDR3 sequence (DNA): TGCACCCCGACTGGCAATGAGCAGTTCTTC. Its protein product is CTPTGNEQFF.

V usage is TRBV7-9 and J usage is TRBJ2-1, with unresolved D. Germline values: CDR1 SEHNR, CDR2 FQNEAQ (reference sequence). This CDR3 comprises 13 residues. Deletions cut 2 bases from V and 5 bases from J, with 7 bases between. CDR3 in DNA: TGTGCCAGCAGCTTATGGGCCGACAATGAGCAGTTCTTC. Translated: CASSLWADNEQFF.

The J gene is TRBJ1-2, the V gene TRBV7-2; D uncertain. Germline V gene lookup returns CDR1 SGHTA and CDR2 FQGNSA. Trimming removed 1 base from V and 7 bases from J, with 10 bases in between. CDR3 size: 13 residues. The CDR3 sequence is CASSLDDRGGYTF. The CDR3 coding sequence is TGTGCCAGCAGCTTAGACGACCGGGGTGGCTACACCTTC. Full variable domain (remainder filled in from reference TRBV7-2 and TRBJ1-2): GAGVSQSPSNKVTEKGKDVELRCDPISGHTALYWYRQSLGQGLEFLIYFQGNSAPDKSGLPSDRFSAERTGGSVSTLTIQRTQQEDSAVYLCASSLDDRGGYTFGSGTRLTVV.

This clonotype has only a few counts. The chain combines TRBV20-1 with TRBJ1-2; D gene ambiguous. The CDR3 runs to 11 residues. V shed 4 bases and J shed 11 bases, with 14 bases lying between them. In germline, CDR1 is DFQATT, CDR2 SNEGSKA (reference sequence). Here the CDR3 reads CSATVRLGYTF. CDR3 bases: TGCAGTGCTACGGTGCGACTCGGGTACACCTTC.

The chain joins TRBV5-6 to TRBJ2-3; D is perhaps TRBD1 (6 bases). CDR1 is SGHDT and CDR2 is YYEEEE in the germline V gene. CDR3 length: 15 residues. V lost 4 bases and J lost 1, with 13 bases in between. The CDR3 reads CASSIRDTRTDTQYF. The CDR3, as DNA: TGTGCCAGCAGCATCCGGGACACCCGCACAGATACGCAGTATTTT. Filled out from reference TRBV5-6 and TRBJ2-3, the complete variable domain reads DAGVTQSPTHLIKTRGQQVTLRCSPKSGHDTVSWYQQALGQGPQFIFQYYEEEERQRGNFPDRFSGHQFPNYSSELNVNALLLGDSALYLCASSIRDTRTDTQYFGPGTRLTVL.

The J gene is TRBJ2-3, the V gene TRBV6-5; D possibly corresponds to TRBD2 (7 bases). The germline V and J ends were trimmed by 3 bases and 4 bases, with 23 bases remaining between them. This CDR3 spans 18 amino acids. The germline V gene encodes CDR1 MNHEY and CDR2 SVGAGI. The CDR3 nucleotides read TGTGCCAGCAGTTATAGCCTCCGAGGGGGGGGAGCCCCAGATACGCAGTATTTT. Its protein is CASSYSLRGGGAPDTQYF.

A single count supports this clonotype. At one end the junction does not follow the germline gene, possibly because of a read error. This sequence joins TRBV9 and TRBJ2-1; D is undetermined. The CDR3 totals 13 residues. Germline CDR1 is SGDLS and CDR2 is YYNGEE. The CDR3 is CAGSVDIGNEQFF. The CDR3 coding sequence is TGTGCCGGCAGCGTAGATATAGGGAATGAGCAGTTCTTC.

This clonotype has only a few counts. The chain links TRBV24-1 to TRBJ2-3; 9 positions match TRBD2. The CDR3 loop spans 14 amino acids. V lost 5 bases and J lost 3; bases outside the gene matches: 2. The germline V gene encodes CDR1 KGHDR and CDR2 SFDVKD. DNA of the CDR3: TGTGCCACCAGTGGTAGCGGGGGTACAGATACGCAGTATTTT. Protein: CATSGSGGTDTQYF.

The chain couples TRBV20-1 to TRBJ1-6, with D perhaps matching TRBD1 (6 bases). This CDR3 comprises 14 residues. CDR1 and CDR2 from the germline V gene are DFQATT and SNEGSKA (reference sequence). V dropped 6 bases and J dropped 7 bases, with 16 bases sitting between them. The CDR3 protein is CSAPLGQRNSPLHF. The CDR3 DNA is TGCAGTGCGCCCTTAGGACAGCGGAATTCACCCCTCCACTTT.

CDR3 protein: CASSLAGRDWDQYF. CDR3 coding DNA: TGTGCCAGCAGCTTGGCCGGACGGGATTGGGACCAGTACTTC. The rearrangement uses TRBV5-5 and TRBJ2-5, with a tentative D call TRBD2 (5 bases). V was trimmed by 0 bases and J by 10 bases, leaving 16 bases between them. This CDR3 is 14 amino acids long. Germline CDR1 reads SGHKS; CDR2 reads YYEKEE (reference sequence).

This chain connects TRBV15 to TRBJ2-1; D is unclear. The germline CDR1 and CDR2 sequences are LNHNV and YYDKDF (reference sequence). With 3 bases removed from V and 12 bases from J, the gap between germline ends came to 21 bases. The CDR3 is 15 residues long. This CDR3 is CATSSMDGGNERQFF. The DNA for the CDR3 is TGTGCCACCAGCAGTATGGACGGCGGCAATGAGCGGCAGTTCTTC.

This clonotype was observed a handful of times. The chain employs TRBV7-2 and TRBJ2-5; D is ambiguous. V was clipped by 2 bases and J by 4 bases, with 11 bases between them. The CDR3 totals 14 residues. Per germline, CDR1 SGHTA and CDR2 FQGNSA. DNA for the CDR3: TGTGCCAGCAGCTTAAGCTCTTTCTTAGAGACCCAGTACTTC. This codes for CASSLSSFLETQYF.

The rearrangement links TRBV12-3 or TRBV12-4 to TRBJ2-5, with a possible D match to TRBD1 (6 bases). With the DNA end fitting TRBJ2-7 better, the J assignment may be wrong. The CDR3 loop spans 13 amino acids. The CDR3 is CASRYRELGEQYF. The CDR3 DNA reads as TGTGCCAGCAGGTACAGGGAGTTGGGCGAGCAGTACTTC.

Turning to this clonotype: Just one base apart from a much larger clone, this may be a read error. J is TRBJ2-7 and V is TRBV10-3; no firm D call. Looked up from germline, CDR1 is ENHRY and CDR2 is SYGVKD. There are 12 residues in the CDR3. The V gene lost 6 bases and the J gene lost 0 bases, with 6 bases spanning the gap. The CDR3 bases are TGTGCCATCAGGGGCAGCTCCTACGAGCAGTACTTC. Its translation: CAIRGSSYEQYF.